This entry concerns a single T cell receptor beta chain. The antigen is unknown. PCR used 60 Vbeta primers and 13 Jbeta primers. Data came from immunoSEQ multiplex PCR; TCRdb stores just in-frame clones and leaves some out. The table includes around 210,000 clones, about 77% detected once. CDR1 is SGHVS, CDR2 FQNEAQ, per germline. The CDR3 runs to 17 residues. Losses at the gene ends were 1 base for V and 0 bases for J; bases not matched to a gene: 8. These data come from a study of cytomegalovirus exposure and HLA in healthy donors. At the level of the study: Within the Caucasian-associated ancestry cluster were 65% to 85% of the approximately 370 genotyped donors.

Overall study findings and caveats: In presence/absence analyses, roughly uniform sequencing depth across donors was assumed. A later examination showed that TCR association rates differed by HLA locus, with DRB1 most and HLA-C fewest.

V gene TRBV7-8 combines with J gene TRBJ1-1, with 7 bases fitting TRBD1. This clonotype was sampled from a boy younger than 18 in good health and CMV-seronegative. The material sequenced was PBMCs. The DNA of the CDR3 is TGTGCCAGCAGCTTAGTGGCCAGGGGGATCATGAACACTGAAGCTTTCTTT. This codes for CASSLVARGIMNTEAFF.